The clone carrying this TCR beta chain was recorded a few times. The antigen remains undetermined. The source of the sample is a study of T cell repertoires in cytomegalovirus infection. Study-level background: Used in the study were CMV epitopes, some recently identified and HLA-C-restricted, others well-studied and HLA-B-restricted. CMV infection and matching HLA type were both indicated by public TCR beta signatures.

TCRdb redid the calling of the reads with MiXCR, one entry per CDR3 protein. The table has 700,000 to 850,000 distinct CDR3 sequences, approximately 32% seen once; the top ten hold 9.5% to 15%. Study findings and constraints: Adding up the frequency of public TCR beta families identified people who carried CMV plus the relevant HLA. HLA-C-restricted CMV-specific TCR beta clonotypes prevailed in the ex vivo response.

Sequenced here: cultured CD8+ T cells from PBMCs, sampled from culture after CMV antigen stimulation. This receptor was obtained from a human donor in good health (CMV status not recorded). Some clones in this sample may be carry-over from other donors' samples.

The CDR3 DNA follows: TGTGCCAGCAGCTTAGGCCAGTCCCTCTATAATTCACCCCTCCACTTT. Translating it yields CASSLGQSLYNSPLHF. The V and J genes are TRBV7-2 and TRBJ1-6, with D unresolved. V was clipped by 1 base and J by 3 bases, with 10 bases between them. The CDR3 extends over 16 amino acids. CDR1 SGHTA and CDR2 FQGNSA come from the germline V gene.